This T cell receptor beta chain was captured in a study of OX40 agonist ivuxolimab in advanced cancers. V dropped 4 bases and J dropped 0 bases, with 7 bases sitting between them. CDR3 size: 14 residues. Germline values: CDR1 MNHEY, CDR2 SVGAGI. The data were produced by immunoSEQ multiplex PCR, yet TCRdb's version contains in-frame clones alone and is incomplete. The sample holds about 89,000 clones, 90% to 95% seen once. The cohort excluded patients with autoimmune disease history or systemic immunosuppression. The V call is TRBV6-5, the J call TRBJ2-1; D is uncertain. The receptor was isolated from an adult with an advanced solid tumor such as melanoma, head and neck, liver or kidney cancer. The sequencing here drew on CD4+ or CD8+ T cells sorted from blood, taken in a trial of the OX40 agonist ivuxolimab. The CDR3 reads CASSWASSYNEQFF. As DNA, the CDR3 is TGTGCCAGCAGTTGGGCTAGCTCCTACAATGAGCAGTTCTTC.